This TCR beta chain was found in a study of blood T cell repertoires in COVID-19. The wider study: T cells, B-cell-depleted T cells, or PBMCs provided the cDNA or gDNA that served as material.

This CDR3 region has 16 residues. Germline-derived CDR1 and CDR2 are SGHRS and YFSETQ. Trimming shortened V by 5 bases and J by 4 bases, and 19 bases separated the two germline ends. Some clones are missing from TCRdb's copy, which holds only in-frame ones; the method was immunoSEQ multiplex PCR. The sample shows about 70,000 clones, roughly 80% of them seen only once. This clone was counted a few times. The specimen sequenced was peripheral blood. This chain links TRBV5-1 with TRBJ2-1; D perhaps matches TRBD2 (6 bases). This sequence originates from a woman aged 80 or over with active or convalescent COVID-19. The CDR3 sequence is CASRERRGLRYNEQFF. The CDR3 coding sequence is TGCGCCAGCAGAGAACGCCGGGGACTCAGATACAATGAGCAGTTCTTC. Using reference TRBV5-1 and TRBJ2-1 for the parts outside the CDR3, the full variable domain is KAGVTQTPRYLIKTRGQQVTLSCSPISGHRSVSWYQQTPGQGLQFLFEYFSETQRNKGNFPGRFSGRQFSNSRSEMNVSTLELGDSALYLCASRERRGLRYNEQFFGPGTRLTVL.